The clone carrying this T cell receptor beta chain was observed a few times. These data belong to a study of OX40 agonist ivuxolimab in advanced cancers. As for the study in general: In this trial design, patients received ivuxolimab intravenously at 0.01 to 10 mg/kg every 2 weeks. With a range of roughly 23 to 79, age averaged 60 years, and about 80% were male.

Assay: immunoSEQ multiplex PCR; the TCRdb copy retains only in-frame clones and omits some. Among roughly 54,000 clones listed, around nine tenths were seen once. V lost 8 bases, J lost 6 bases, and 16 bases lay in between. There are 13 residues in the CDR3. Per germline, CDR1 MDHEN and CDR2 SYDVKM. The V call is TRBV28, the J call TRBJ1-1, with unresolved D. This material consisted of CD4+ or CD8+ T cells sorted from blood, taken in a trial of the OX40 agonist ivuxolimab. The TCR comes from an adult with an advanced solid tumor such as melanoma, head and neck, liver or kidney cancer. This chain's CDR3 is CASLTRGRPEAFF. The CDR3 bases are TGTGCCAGCCTTACACGGGGTCGTCCTGAAGCTTTCTTT.